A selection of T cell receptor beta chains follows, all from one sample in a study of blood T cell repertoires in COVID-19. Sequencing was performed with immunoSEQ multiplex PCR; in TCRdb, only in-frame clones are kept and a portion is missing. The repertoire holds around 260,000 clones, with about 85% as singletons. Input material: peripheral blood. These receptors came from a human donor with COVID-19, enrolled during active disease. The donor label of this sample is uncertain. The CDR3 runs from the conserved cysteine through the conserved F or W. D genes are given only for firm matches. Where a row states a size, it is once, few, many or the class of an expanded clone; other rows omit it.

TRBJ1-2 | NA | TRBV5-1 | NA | TGCGCCAGCAGCTTGATGGCAGGGGAAGGGTATGGCTACACCTTC | CASSLMAGEGYGYTF
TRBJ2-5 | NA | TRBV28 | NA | TGTGCCAGCAGTTTGTCGACTCAGGAGACCCAGTACTTC | CASSLSTQETQYF
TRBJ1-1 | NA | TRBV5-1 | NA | TGCGCCAGCAGAGTCAGGGGTGAGGGCACTGAAGCTTTCTTT | CASRVRGEGTEAFF
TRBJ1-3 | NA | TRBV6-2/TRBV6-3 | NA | TGTGCCAGCAGCCCTATTATGGAGTGGGGGCTTCAAGCTGGAAACACCATATATTTT | CASSPIMEWGLQAGNTIYF
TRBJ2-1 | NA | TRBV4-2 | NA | TGTGCCAGCAGCCAAGAGTCGACAAGCTCCTACAATGAGCAGTTCTTC | CASSQESTSSYNEQFF
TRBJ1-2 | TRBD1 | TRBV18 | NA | TGTGCCAGCTCACTGTGGACAGGGGAAGCTAACTATGGCTACACCTTC | CASSLWTGEANYGYTF
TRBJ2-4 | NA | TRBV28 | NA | TGTGCCATTACCCCCGGACTAGCCAAAAACATTCAGTACTTC | CAITPGLAKNIQYF
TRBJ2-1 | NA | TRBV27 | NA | TGTGCCAGCAGTTTTGGCAGGTCTATCCACAATGAGCAGTTCTTC | CASSFGRSIHNEQFF
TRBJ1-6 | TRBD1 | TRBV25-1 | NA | TGTGCCAGCAGTCAAACAGGGGACAATTCACCCCTCCACTTT | CASSQTGDNSPLHF
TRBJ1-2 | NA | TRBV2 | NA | TGTGCCAGCAGCCGAGACAGGTATGGCTACACCTTC | CASSRDRYGYTF
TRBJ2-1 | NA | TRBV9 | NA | TGTGCCAGCAGCGGTAACAGGGTTCAGGAGCAGTTCTTC | CASSGNRVQEQFF
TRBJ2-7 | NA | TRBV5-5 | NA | TGTGCCAGCAGCCCGTCCCACAGGGCCTCCTACGAGCAGTACTTC | CASSPSHRASYEQYF
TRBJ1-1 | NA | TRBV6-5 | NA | TGTGCCAGCATTATCAGGGCCCCCCTAGATACTGAAGCTTTCTTT | CASIIRAPLDTEAFF
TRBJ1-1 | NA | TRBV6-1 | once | TGTGCCAGCAGTGAAACCAGGGAGGACACTGAAGCTTTCTTT | CASSETREDTEAFF
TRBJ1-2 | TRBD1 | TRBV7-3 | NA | TGTGCCAGCAGCCCCGGGACAGCGTATGGCTACACCTTC | CASSPGTAYGYTF
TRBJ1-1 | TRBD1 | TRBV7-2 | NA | TGTGCCAGCAGCACTACAGGGGGGACCACTGAAGCTTTCTTT | CASSTTGGTTEAFF
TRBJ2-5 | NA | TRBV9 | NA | TGTGCCAGCAGCGTGGGCGGACAGCTCCAAGAGACCCAGTACTTC | CASSVGGQLQETQYF
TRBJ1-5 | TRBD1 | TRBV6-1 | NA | TGTGCCAGCAGTGAAGCGGGGACAGTCAATCAGCCCCAGCATTTT | CASSEAGTVNQPQHF
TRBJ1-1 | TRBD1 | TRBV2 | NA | TGTGCCAGCAACTTCGACAGGGGAGGCACTGAAGCTTTCTTT | CASNFDRGGTEAFF
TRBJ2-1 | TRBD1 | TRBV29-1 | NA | TGCAGCGTTGCCGGGACAGGGATCTACAATGAGCAGTTCTTC | CSVAGTGIYNEQFF
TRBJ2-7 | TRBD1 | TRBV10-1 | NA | TGCGCCAGCACCCGGACAGGGGGACTCGAGCAGTACTTC | CASTRTGGLEQYF
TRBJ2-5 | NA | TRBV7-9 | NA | TGTGCCAGCAGACCGGGACACTCTAGGCAAGAGACCCAGTACTTC | CASRPGHSRQETQYF